This TCR beta chain was captured by sequencing in a study of T cells in Graves' hyperthyroidism and ophthalmopathy. Study-level results: Appearing also in blood were most of the thyroid clonotypes expanded above 0.001.

V was trimmed by 6 bases and J by 3 bases, leaving 11 bases between them. The CDR3 loop spans 13 amino acids. The germline CDR1 and CDR2 sequences are SQVTM and ANQGSEA. This clonotype showed up many times. The antigen is unknown. The TCR beta CDR3 regions underwent amplification using RNA transcripts as the source. A first-round RT-PCR of the TCR CDR3 used the HTBI primer set. Each CDR3 protein is one row after TCRdb ran MiXCR on the multiplex PCR reads. This table holds approximately 420,000 distinct CDR3 sequences, approximately 13% found once. This receptor was taken from a woman younger than 35 with Graves' hyperthyroidism. The chain has TRBV29-1 and TRBJ1-4, with a possible D match to TRBD1 (5 bases). The sequenced sample consisted of blood. The CDR3: CSVGRDPNEKLFF. CDR3 DNA: TGCAGCGTGGGACGGGACCCTAATGAAAAACTGTTTTTT.